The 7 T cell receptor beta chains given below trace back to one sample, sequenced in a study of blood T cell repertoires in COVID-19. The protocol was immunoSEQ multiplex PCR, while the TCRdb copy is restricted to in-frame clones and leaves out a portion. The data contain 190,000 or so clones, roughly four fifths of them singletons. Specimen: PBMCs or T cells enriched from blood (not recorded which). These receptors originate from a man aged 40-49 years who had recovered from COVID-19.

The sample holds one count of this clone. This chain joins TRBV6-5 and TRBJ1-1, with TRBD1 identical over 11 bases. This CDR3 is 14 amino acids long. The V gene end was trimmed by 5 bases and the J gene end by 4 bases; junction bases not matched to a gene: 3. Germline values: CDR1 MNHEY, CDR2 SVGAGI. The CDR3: CASSRDRGITEAFF. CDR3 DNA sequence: TGTGCCAGCAGTCGGGACAGGGGGATCACTGAAGCTTTCTTT.

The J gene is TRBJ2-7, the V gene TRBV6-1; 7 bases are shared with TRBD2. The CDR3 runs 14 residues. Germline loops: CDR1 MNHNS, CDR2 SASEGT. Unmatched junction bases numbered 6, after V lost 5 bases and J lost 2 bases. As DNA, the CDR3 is TGTGCCAGCAGTTTGTCCGGGGGGACCTACGAGCAGTACTTC. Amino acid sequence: CASSLSGGTYEQYF.

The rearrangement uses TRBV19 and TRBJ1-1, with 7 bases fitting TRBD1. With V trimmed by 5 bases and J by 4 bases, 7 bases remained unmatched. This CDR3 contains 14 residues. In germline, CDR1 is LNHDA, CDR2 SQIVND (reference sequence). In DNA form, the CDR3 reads TGTGCCAGTAGTCAAACAGGGGTTGGCACTGAAGCTTTCTTT. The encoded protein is CASSQTGVGTEAFF.

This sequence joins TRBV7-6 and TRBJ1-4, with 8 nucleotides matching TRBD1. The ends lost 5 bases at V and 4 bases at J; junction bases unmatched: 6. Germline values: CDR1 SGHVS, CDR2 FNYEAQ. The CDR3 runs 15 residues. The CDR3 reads CASSVTGVLNEKLFF. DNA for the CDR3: TGTGCCAGCAGCGTGACAGGGGTACTTAATGAAAAACTGTTTTTT.

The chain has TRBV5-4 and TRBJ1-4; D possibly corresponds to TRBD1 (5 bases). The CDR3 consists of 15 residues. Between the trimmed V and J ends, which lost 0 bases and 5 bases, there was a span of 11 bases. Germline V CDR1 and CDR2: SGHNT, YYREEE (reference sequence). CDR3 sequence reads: CASSLAGGVNEKLFF. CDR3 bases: TGTGCCAGCAGCTTGGCAGGAGGGGTAAATGAAAAACTGTTTTTT.

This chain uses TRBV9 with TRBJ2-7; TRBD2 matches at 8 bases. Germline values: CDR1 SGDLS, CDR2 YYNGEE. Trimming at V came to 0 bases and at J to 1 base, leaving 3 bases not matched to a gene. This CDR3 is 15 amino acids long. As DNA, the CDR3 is TGTGCCAGCAGCGTAGATCCTAGCGGGTCCTACGAGCAGTACTTC. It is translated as CASSVDPSGSYEQYF.

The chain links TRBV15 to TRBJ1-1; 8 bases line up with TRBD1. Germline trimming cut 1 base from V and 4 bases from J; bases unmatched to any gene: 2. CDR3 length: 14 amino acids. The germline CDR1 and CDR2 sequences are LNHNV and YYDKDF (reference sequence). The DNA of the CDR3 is TGTGCCACCAGCAGAGGACAGGGGTCCACTGAAGCTTTCTTT. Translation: CATSRGQGSTEAFF.